This T cell receptor (beta chain) was recorded in a study of blood T cell repertoires in COVID-19. The overall study: Acute and convalescent COVID-19 specimens originated in the United States, Italy and Spain.

CDR3 length: 15 residues. V shed 7 bases and J shed 1 base, with 14 bases lying between them. Germline CDR1 reads LNHDA; CDR2 reads SQIVND (reference sequence). Here immunoSEQ multiplex PCR was the method, and the copy in TCRdb shows in-frame clones only, minus some. The data show about 86,000 clones, roughly 78% seen once. The sequenced sample consisted of peripheral blood. This TCR was recovered from a woman over 75 with acute or convalescent COVID-19. The rearrangement joins TRBV19 to TRBJ2-1, with no clear D. Here the CDR3 reads CASKAPGTSYNEQFF. In nucleotides, the CDR3 is TGTGCCAGTAAAGCTCCGGGTACATCCTACAATGAGCAGTTCTTC.